This is a list of T cell receptor beta chains from one sample in a study of blood T cell repertoires in COVID-19. TCRdb's copy holds only in-frame clones and misses some; the assay was immunoSEQ multiplex PCR. The sample has under 150,000 clones, around 83% seen once; the top ten hold approximately 5%. The sequenced material came from peripheral blood. The source of these receptors is a woman aged 55-70 years with COVID-19, enrolled during active disease. The CDR3 runs from the conserved cysteine through the conserved F or W. A D gene is named only where the DNA matches it firmly. Some rows have no size entry. The others give once, few or many, or a class for an expanded clone.

abundance | j_gene | d_gene | v_gene | CDR3aa | CDR3nt
NA | TRBJ1-3 | NA | TRBV3-1/TRBV3-2 | CASSQDFISGNTIYF | TGTGCCAGCAGCCAGGACTTTATCTCTGGAAACACCATATATTTT
NA | TRBJ2-6 | TRBD2 | TRBV4-1 | CASSPISRLASGANVLTF | TGCGCCAGCAGCCCTATATCCAGACTAGCCTCTGGGGCCAACGTCCTGACTTTC
NA | TRBJ1-3 | NA | TRBV6-5 | CASNRDLTGNTIYF | TGTGCCAGCAACCGGGACTTAACTGGAAACACCATATATTTT
NA | TRBJ2-7 | NA | TRBV3-1/TRBV3-2 | CASSQDYVGRQRYEQYF | TGTGCCAGCAGCCAAGATTACGTTGGCAGGCAAAGGTACGAGCAGTACTTC
NA | TRBJ1-3 | NA | TRBV1 | CTSSQDLLGRATGNTIYF | TGCACCAGCAGCCAAGATCTTTTGGGCAGGGCGACTGGAAACACCATATATTTT
NA | TRBJ2-7 | NA | TRBV12-3/TRBV12-4 | CASSWGDSLEQYF | TGTGCCAGCAGTTGGGGGGATTCACTCGAGCAGTACTTC
NA | TRBJ1-6 | NA | TRBV2 | CASRGASGSPLHF | TGTGCCAGCAGGGGAGCTTCGGGTTCACCCCTCCACTTT
NA | TRBJ1-5 | NA | TRBV7-8 | CASSPDSEVQPQHF | TGTGCCAGCAGCCCAGACTCAGAGGTTCAGCCCCAGCATTTT
NA | TRBJ2-1 | NA | TRBV5-1 | CASSLAQQNNEQLF | TGCGCCAGCAGCTTGGCACAGCAAAACAATGAGCAGCTCTTC
once | TRBJ1-2 | TRBD1 | TRBV5-1 | CASSSLRYRGQVLSYTF | TGCGCCAGCAGCTCCCTCAGGTACAGGGGGCAAGTCCTAAGCTACACCTTC
NA | TRBJ1-2 | NA | TRBV7-3 | CASSLSQVAAGYTF | TGTGCCAGCAGCTTAAGTCAAGTGGCCGCTGGCTACACCTTC
NA | TRBJ1-5 | TRBD1 | TRBV7-2 | CASNPGTGNNQPQHF | TGTGCCAGCAACCCCGGGACAGGGAATAATCAGCCCCAGCATTTT
NA | TRBJ2-1 | TRBD2 | TRBV10-2 | CASSDTASGGVFGEQFF | TGCGCCAGCAGTGATACGGCTAGCGGGGGGGTGTTCGGTGAGCAGTTCTTC